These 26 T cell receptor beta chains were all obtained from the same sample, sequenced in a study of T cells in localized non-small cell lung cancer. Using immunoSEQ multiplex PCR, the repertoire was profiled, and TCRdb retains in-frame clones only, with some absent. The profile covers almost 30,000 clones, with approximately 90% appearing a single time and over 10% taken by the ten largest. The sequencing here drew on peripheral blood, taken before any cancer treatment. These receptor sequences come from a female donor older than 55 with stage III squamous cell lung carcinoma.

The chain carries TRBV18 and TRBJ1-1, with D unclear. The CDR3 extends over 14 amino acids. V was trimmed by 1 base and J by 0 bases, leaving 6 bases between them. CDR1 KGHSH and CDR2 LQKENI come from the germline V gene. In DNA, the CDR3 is TGTGCCAGCTCACCACGCGTCATGAACACTGAAGCTTTCTTT. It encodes CASSPRVMNTEAFF.

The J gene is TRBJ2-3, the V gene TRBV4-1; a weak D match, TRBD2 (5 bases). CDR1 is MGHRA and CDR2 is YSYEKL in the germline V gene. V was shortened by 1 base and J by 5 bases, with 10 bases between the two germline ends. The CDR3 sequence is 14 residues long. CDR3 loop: CASSQVGSVDTQYF. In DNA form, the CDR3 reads TGCGCCAGCAGCCAAGTGGGGAGTGTAGATACGCAGTATTTT.

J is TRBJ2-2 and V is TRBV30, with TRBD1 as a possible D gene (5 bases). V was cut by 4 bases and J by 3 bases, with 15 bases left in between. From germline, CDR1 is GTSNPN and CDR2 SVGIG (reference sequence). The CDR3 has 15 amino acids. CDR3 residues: CAWTIGQGYTGELFF. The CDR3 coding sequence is TGTGCCTGGACCATAGGGCAGGGATACACCGGGGAGCTGTTTTTT. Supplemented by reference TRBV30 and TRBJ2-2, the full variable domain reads SQTIHQWPATLVQPVGSPLSLECTVEGTSNPNLYWYRQAAGRGLQLLFYSVGIGQISSEVPQNLSASRPQDRQFILSSKKLLLSDSGFYLCAWTIGQGYTGELFFGEGSRLTVL.

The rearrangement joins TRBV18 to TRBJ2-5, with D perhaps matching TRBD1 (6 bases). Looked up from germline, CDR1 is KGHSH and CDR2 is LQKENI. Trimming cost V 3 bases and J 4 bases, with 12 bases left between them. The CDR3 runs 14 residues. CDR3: CASSPDRLGETQYF. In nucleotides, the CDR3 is TGTGCCAGCTCACCCGACAGGCTGGGAGAGACCCAGTACTTC.

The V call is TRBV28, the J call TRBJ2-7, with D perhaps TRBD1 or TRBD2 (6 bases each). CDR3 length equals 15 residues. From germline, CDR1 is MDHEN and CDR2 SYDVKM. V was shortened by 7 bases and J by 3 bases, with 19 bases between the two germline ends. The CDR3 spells CASTTKGGRGYEQYF. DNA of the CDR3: TGTGCCAGCACCACAAAGGGAGGCAGGGGCTACGAGCAGTACTTC.

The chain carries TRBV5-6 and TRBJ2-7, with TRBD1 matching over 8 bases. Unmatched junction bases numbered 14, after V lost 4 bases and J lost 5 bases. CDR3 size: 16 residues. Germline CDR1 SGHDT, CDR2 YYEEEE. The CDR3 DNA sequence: TGTGCCAGCAGCCAGGGGACAAGGACAGGGAGAAACGAGCAGTACTTC. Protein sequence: CASSQGTRTGRNEQYF.

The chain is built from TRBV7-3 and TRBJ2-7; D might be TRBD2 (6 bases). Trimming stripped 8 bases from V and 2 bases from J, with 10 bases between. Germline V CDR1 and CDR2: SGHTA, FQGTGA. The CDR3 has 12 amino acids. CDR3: CASGRSPYEQYF. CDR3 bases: TGTGCCAGCGGGAGGTCCCCCTACGAGCAGTACTTC.

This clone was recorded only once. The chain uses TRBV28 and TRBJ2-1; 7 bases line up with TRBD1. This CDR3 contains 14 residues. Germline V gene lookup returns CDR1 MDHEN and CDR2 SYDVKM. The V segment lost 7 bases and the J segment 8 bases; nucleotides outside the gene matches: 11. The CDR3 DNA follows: TGTGCCAGCACAGGGGGAGTGGTATGGTATGAGCAGTTCTTC. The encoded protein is CASTGGVVWYEQFF.

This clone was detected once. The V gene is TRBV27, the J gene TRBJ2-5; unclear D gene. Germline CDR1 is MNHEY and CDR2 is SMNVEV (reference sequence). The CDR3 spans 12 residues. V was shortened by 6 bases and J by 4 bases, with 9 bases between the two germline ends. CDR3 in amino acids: CASSHYGETQYF. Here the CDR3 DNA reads TGTGCCAGCAGCCATTATGGAGAGACCCAGTACTTC.

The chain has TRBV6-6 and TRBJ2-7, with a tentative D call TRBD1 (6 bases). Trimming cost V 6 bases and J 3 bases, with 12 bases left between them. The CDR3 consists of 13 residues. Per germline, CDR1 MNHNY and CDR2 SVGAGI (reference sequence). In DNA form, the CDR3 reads TGTGCCAGCAGACTAGGACAGAGCTACGAGCAGTACTTC. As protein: CASRLGQSYEQYF.

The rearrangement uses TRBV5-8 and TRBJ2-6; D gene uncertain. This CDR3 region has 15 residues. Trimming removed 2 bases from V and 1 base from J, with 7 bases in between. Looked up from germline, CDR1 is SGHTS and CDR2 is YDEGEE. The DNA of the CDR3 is TGTGCCAGCAGCTTAAAGAGATCTGGGGCCAACGTCCTGACTTTC. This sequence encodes CASSLKRSGANVLTF.

CDR3 sequence reads: CASSLRDPGELFF. The DNA of the CDR3 is TGTGCCAGCAGCTTAAGGGACCCCGGGGAGCTGTTTTTT. J is TRBJ2-2 and V is TRBV7-2, with D perhaps matching TRBD1 or TRBD2 (5 bases each). The CDR3 totals 13 residues. Germline loops: CDR1 SGHTA, CDR2 FQGNSA. Trimming stripped 2 bases from V and 6 bases from J, with 7 bases between.

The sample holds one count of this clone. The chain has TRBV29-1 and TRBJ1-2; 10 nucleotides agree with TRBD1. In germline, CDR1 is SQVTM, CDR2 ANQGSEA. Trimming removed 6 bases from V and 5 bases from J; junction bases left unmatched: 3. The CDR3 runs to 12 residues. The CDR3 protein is CSVEGQGYGYTF. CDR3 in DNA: TGCAGCGTCGAGGGACAGGGGTATGGCTACACCTTC.

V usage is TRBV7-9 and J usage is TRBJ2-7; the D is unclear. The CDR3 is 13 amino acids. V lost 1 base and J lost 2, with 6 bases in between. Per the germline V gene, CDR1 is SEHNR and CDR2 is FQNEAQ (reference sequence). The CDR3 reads CASSLGHTYEQYF. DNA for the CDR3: TGTGCCAGCAGCTTAGGACACACCTACGAGCAGTACTTC. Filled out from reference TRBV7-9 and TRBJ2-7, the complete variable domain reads DTGVSQNPRHKITKRGQNVTFRCDPISEHNRLYWYRQTLGQGPEFLTYFQNEAQLEKSRLLSDRFSAERPKGSFSTLEIQRTEQGDSAMYLCASSLGHTYEQYFGPGTRLTVT.

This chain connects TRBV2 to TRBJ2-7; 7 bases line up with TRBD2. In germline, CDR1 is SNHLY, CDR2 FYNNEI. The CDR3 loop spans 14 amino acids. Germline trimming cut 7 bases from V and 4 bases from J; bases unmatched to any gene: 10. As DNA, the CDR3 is TGTGCCAGCAATCGAGGGCGGGAGAGGTACGAGCAGTACTTC. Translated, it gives CASNRGRERYEQYF.

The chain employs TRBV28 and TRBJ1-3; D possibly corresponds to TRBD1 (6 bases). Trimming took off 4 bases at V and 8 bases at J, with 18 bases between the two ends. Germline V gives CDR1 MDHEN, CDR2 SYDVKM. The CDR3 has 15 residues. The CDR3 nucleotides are TGTGCCAGCAGTTGGGACACCTCGGGTCGGGACACCATATATTTT. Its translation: CASSWDTSGRDTIYF.

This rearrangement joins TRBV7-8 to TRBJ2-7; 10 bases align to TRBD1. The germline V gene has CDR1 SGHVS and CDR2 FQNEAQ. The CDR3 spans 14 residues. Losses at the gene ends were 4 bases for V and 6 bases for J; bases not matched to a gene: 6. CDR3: CASSSPGQGSEQYF. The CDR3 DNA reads TGTGCCAGCAGCTCTCCGGGACAGGGGTCCGAGCAGTACTTC.

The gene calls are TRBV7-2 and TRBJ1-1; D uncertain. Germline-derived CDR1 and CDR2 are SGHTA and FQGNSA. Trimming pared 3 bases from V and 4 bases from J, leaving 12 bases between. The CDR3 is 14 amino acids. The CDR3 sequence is CASSLEGRATEAFF. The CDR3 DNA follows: TGTGCCAGCAGCTTGGAGGGAAGGGCCACTGAAGCTTTCTTT.

CDR3 amino acids: CASSRGTGEEQYF. The CDR3 region has the DNA TGTGCCAGCAGTCGGGGGACAGGGGAGGAGCAGTACTTC. The V and J genes are TRBV28 and TRBJ2-7; 10 nucleotides agree with TRBD1. Germline assignment: CDR1 MDHEN and CDR2 SYDVKM. This CDR3 is built from 13 residues. J was trimmed by 7 bases and V by 5 bases; bases with no gene match: 5.

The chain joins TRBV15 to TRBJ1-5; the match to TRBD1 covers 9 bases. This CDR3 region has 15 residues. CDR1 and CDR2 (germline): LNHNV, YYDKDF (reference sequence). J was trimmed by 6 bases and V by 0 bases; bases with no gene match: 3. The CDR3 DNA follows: TGTGCCACCAGCAGAGATTGGACAGGGGTTCAGCCCCAGCATTTT. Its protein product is CATSRDWTGVQPQHF.

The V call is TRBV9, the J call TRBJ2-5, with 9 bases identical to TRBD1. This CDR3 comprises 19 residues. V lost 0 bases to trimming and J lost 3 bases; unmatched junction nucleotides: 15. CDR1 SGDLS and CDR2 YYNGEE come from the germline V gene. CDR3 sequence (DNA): TGTGCCAGCAGCGTAGCCGCAATACCGGGACAGGGTCGAGAAGAGACCCAGTACTTC. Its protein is CASSVAAIPGQGREETQYF.

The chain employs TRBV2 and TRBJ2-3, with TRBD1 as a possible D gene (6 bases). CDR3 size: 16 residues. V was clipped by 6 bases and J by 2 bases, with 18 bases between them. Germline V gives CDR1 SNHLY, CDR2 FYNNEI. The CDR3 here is CASRGAGLEITDTQYF. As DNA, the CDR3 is TGTGCCAGCAGGGGGGCCGGGCTAGAAATCACAGATACGCAGTATTTT.

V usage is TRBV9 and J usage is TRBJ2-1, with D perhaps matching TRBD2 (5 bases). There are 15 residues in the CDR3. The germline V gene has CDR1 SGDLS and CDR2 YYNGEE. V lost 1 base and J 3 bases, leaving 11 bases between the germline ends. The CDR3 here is CASSVRVGSYNEQFF. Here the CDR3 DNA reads TGTGCCAGCAGCGTACGGGTAGGGAGCTACAATGAGCAGTTCTTC.

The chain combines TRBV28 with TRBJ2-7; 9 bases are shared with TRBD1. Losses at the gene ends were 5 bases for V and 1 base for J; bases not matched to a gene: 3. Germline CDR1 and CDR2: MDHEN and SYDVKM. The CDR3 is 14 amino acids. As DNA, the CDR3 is TGTGCCAGCAGTACAGGGACAGGGTCCTACGAGCAGTACTTC. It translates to CASSTGTGSYEQYF.

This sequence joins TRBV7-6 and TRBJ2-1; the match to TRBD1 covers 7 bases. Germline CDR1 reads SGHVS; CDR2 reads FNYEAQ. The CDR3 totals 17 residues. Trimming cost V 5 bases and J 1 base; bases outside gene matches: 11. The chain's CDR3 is CASSPPGTVVSYNEQFF. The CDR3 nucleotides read TGTGCCAGCAGCCCGCCCGGGACAGTTGTTTCCTACAATGAGCAGTTCTTC. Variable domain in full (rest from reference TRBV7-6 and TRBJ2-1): GAGVSQSPRYKVTKRGQDVALRCDPISGHVSLYWYRQALGQGPEFLTYFNYEAQQDKSGLPNDRFSAERPEGSISTLTIQRTEQRDSAMYRCASSPPGTVVSYNEQFFGPGTRLTVL.

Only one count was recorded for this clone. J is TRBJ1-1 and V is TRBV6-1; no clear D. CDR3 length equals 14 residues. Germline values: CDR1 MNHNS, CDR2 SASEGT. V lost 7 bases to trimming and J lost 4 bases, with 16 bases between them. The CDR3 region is CASNKDRRATEAFF. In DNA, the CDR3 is TGTGCCAGCAATAAGGATAGGAGGGCCACTGAAGCTTTCTTT.